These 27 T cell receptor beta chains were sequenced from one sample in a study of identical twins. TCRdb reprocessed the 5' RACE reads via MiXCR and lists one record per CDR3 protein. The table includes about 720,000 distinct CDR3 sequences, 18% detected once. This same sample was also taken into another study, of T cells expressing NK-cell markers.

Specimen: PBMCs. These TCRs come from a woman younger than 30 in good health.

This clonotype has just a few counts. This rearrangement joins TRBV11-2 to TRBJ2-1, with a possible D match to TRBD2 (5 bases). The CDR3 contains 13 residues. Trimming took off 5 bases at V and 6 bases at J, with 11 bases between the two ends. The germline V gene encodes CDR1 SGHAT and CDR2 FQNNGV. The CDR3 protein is CASSPGGRNEQFF. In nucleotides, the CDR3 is TGTGCCAGCAGCCCTGGCGGGCGCAATGAGCAGTTCTTC.

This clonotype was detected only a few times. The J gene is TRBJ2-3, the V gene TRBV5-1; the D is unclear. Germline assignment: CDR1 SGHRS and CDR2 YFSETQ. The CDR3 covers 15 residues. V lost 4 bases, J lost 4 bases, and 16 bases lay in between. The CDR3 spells CASSGLTPLADTQYF. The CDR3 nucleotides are TGCGCCAGCAGCGGTCTGACCCCTTTAGCAGATACGCAGTATTTT.

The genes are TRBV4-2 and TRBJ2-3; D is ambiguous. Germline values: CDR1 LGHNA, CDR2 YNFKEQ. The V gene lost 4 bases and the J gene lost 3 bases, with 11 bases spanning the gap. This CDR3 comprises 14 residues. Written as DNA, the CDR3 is TGTGCCAGCAGCCCCCGGTATGCAACAGATACGCAGTATTTT. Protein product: CASSPRYATDTQYF.

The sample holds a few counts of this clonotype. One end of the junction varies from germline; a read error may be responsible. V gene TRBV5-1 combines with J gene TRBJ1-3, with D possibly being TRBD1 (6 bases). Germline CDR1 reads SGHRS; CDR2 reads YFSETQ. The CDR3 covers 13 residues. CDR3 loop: CASSLAIGQPKHF. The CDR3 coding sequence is TGCGCCAGCAGCTTGGCCATCGGACAGCCCAAGCATTTT.

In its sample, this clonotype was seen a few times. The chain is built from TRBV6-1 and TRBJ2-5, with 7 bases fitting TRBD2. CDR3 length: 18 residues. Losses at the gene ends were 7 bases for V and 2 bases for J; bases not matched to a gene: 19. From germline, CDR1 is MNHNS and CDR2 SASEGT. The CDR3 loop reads CASTSRVAERGLQETQYF. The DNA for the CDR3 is TGTGCCAGCACCTCCCGCGTCGCTGAGCGGGGACTTCAAGAGACCCAGTACTTC.

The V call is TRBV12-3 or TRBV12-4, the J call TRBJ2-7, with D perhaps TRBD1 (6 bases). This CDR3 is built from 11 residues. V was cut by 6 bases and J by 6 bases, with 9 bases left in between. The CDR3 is CASRDRFEQYF. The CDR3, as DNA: TGTGCCAGCAGGGACAGATTCGAGCAGTACTTC.

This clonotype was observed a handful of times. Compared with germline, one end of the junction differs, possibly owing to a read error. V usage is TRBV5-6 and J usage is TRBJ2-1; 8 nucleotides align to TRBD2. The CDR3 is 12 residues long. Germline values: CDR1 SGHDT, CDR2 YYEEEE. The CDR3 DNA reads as TGTGCCAGCAGCCGGGGGGGGCTAGCCAGTGGCTTC. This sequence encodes CASSRGGLASGF.

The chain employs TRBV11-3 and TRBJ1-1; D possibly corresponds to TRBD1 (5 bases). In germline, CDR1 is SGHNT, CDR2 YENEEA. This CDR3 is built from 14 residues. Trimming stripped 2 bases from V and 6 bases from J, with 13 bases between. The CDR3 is CASSLLRLGAEAFF. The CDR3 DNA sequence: TGTGCCAGCAGCTTACTACGACTAGGGGCTGAAGCTTTCTTT.

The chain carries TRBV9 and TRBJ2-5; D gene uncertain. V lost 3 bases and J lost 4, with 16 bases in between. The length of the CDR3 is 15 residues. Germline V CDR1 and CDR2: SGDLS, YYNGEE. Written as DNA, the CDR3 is TGTGCCAGCAGCGCACACTGGGCGCCCCGAGAGACCCAGTACTTC. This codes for CASSAHWAPRETQYF.

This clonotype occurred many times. The CDR3 loop is CASSRTFSNEKLFF. CDR3 nucleotide sequence: TGTGCCAGCAGCCGGACATTCTCTAATGAAAAACTGTTTTTT. This chain joins TRBV7-2 and TRBJ1-4; tentatively, D is TRBD1 (5 bases). CDR1 is SGHTA, CDR2 FQGNSA, per germline. This CDR3 spans 14 amino acids. With 5 bases removed from V and 3 bases from J, the gap between germline ends came to 10 bases.

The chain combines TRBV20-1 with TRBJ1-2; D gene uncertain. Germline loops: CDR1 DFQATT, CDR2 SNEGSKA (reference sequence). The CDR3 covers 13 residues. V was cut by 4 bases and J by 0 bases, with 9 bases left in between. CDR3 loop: CSATTLANYGYTF. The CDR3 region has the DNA TGCAGTGCTACAACCCTAGCTAACTATGGCTACACCTTC.

The CDR3 spells CASSLTSGTYGYTF. Here the CDR3 DNA reads TGTGCCAGCAGTCTGACTTCAGGGACCTATGGCTACACCTTC. The chain employs TRBV12-3 or TRBV12-4 and TRBJ1-2; weak D call: TRBD1 (5 bases). The CDR3 is made up of 14 amino acids. Trimming removed 5 bases at V and 4 bases at J, with 14 bases between.

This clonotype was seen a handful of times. The CDR3 DNA reads TGTGCTAGTGGTTTGGTAAGGGACGGGGGCGATGAGCAGTTCTTC. Translation gives CASGLVRDGGDEQFF. The chain is built from TRBV12-5 and TRBJ2-1; D possibly uses TRBD1 or TRBD2 (6 bases each). Looked up from germline, CDR1 is LGHNT and CDR2 is FRNRAP. With 0 bases removed from V and 8 bases from J, the gap between germline ends came to 14 bases. The CDR3 is 15 residues long.

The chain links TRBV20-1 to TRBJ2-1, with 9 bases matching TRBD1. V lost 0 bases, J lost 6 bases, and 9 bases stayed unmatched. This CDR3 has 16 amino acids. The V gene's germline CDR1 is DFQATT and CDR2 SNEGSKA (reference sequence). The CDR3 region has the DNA TGCAGTGCTAGAGATAGAGGGACAGGGCGCTTCAATGAGCAGTTCTTC. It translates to CSARDRGTGRFNEQFF.

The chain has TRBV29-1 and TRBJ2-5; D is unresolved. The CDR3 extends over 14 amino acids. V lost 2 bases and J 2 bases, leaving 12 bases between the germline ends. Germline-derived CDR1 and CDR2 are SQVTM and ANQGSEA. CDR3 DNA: TGCAGCGTTGAATCTGTGGCGCGACAAGAGACCCAGTACTTC. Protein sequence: CSVESVARQETQYF.

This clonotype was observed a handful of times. In DNA form, the CDR3 reads TGTGCCAGCAGCCTCGGGGACAGGGGATATGAAAAACTGTTTTTT. This codes for CASSLGDRGYEKLFF. V gene TRBV7-9 combines with J gene TRBJ1-4; 10 bases map to TRBD1. After removal of 5 bases from V and 6 bases from J, the junction contained 6 bases not matched to a gene. Germline V CDR1 and CDR2: SEHNR, FQNEAQ (reference sequence). This CDR3 is 15 amino acids long.

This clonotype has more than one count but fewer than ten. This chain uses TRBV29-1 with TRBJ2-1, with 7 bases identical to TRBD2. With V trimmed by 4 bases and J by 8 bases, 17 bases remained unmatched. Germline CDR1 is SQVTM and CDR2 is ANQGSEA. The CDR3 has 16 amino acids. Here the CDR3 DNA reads TGCAGCGTTGGCGGTAGGTGGAGCGGGGCCTATGATGAGCAGTTCTTC. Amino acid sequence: CSVGGRWSGAYDEQFF.

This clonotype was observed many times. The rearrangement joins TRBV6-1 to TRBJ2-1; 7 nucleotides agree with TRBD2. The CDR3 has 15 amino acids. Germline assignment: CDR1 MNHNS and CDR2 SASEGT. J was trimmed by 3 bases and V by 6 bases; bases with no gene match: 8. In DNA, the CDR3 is TGTGCCAGCAGCGGTCGCGGGAGCTTCTACAATGAGCAGTTCTTC. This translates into CASSGRGSFYNEQFF.

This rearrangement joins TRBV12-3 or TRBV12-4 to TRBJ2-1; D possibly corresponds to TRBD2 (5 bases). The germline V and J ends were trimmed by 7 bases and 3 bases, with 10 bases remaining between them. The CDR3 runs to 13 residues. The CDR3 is CASTRGLYNEQFF. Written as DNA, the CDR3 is TGTGCCAGCACCCGCGGGCTCTACAATGAGCAGTTCTTC.

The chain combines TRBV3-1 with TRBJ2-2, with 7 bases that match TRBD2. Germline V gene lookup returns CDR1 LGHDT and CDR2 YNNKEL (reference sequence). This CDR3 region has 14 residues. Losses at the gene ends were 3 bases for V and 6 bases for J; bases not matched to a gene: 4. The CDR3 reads CASSHRTRSGELFF. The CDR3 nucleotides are TGTGCCAGCAGCCATCGGACTAGATCCGGGGAGCTGTTTTTT.

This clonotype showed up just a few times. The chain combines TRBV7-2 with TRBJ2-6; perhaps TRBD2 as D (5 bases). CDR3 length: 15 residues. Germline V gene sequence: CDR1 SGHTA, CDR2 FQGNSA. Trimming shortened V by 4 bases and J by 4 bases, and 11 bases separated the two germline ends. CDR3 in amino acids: CASSWSGYGANVLTF. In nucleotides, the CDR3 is TGTGCCAGCAGCTGGTCGGGGTACGGGGCCAACGTCCTGACTTTC.

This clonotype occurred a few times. The CDR3 bases are TGTGCCATGCAGTCTAGCGGGACTAATGAGCAGTTCTTC. Encoded protein: CAMQSSGTNEQFF. The V and J genes are TRBV10-3 and TRBJ2-1; 9 bases are shared with TRBD2. The V gene end was trimmed by 9 bases and the J gene end by 7 bases; junction bases not matched to a gene: 7. The CDR3 is 13 residues long. Germline V gene lookup returns CDR1 ENHRY and CDR2 SYGVKD.

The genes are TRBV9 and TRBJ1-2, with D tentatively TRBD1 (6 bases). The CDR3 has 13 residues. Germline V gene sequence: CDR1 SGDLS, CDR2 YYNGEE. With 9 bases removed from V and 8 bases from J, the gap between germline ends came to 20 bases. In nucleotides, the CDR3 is TGTGCCACCTCTTCGGGGGGGCGAGGCGGCTACACCTTC. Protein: CATSSGGRGGYTF.

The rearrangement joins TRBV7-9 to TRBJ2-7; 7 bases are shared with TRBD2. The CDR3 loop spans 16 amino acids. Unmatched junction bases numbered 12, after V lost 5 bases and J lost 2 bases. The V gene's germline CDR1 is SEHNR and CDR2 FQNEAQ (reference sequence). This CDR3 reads CASSPPSGRGAYEQYF. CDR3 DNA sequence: TGTGCCAGCAGCCCCCCCTCGGGGAGGGGTGCCTACGAGCAGTACTTC.

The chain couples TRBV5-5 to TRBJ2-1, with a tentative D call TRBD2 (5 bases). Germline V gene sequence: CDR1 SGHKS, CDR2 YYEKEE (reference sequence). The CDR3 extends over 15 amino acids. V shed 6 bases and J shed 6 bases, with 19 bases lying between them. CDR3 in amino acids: CASTRSREWGNEQFF. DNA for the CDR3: TGTGCCAGCACGAGGTCGAGGGAGTGGGGCAATGAGCAGTTCTTC.

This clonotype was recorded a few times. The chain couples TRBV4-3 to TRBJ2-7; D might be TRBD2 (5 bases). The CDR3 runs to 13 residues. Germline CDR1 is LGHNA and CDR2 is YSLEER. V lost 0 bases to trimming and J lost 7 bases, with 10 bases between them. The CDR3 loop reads CASSQERAREQYF. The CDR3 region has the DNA TGCGCCAGCAGCCAAGAGAGGGCCAGGGAGCAGTACTTC.

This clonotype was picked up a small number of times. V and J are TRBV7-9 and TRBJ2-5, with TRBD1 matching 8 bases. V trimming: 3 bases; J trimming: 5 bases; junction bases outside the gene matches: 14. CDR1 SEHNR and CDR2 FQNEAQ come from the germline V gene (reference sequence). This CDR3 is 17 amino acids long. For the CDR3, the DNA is TGTGCCAGCAGCTTCCTTCTTACGACAGGGGATGAGGAGACCCAGTACTTC. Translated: CASSFLLTTGDEETQYF.